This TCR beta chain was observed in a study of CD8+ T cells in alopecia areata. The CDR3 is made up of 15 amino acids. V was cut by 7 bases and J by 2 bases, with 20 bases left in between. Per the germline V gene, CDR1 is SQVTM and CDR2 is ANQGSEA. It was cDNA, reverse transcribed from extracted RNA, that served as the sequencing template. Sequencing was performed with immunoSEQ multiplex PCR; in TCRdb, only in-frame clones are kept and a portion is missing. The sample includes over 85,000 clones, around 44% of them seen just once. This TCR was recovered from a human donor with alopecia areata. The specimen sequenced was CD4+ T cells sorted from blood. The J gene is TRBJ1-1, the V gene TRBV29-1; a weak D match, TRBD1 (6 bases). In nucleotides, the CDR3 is TGCAGCGCTACCGCGAGGGGGGGGTTTAACACTGAAGCTTTCTTT. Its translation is CSATARGGFNTEAFF.